The 12 T cell receptor beta chains listed next were all sequenced from one sample in a study of CD8+CD57+ T cells in acquired aplastic anemia. CDR3 and TCR beta VDJ profiling relied on a genomic DNA template. TCRdb reprocessed the reads with MiXCR, giving one entry per CDR3 protein. The profile shows just over 450,000 distinct CDR3 sequences, about a third of them singletons. Whoever was chosen for sequencing had shown CD8+CD57+ cell expansion by flow cytometry. Specimen: sorted CD4+, CD8+, or CD8+CD57+ T cells (not recorded which) from PBMCs. These receptors originate from a human donor with aplastic anemia.

V gene TRBV7-2 combines with J gene TRBJ1-1; D may be TRBD1 (6 bases). The CDR3 runs to 15 residues. The V gene lost 5 bases and the J gene lost 5 bases, with 18 bases spanning the gap. CDR1 SGHTA and CDR2 FQGNSA come from the germline V gene. CDR3 in amino acids: CASSPRTGGGTEAFF. In DNA form, the CDR3 reads TGTGCCAGCAGCCCACGAACCGGAGGGGGAACTGAAGCTTTCTTT.

This clonotype was found many times. This rearrangement joins TRBV29-1 to TRBJ1-4, with D hard to call. V was trimmed by 3 bases and J by 5 bases, leaving 7 bases between them. Germline CDR1 reads SQVTM; CDR2 reads ANQGSEA. The CDR3 has 12 amino acids. CDR3 sequence: CSVDFGNEKLFF. The CDR3 coding sequence is TGCAGCGTTGACTTCGGGAATGAAAAACTGTTTTTT.

This clonotype was detected a few times. The J gene is TRBJ2-3, the V gene TRBV5-1; D unresolved. The CDR3 is 14 residues long. The V end lost 0 bases, the J end lost 2 bases, and 7 bases lay between the germline ends. Germline loops: CDR1 SGHRS, CDR2 YFSETQ. The CDR3 DNA reads as TGCGCCAGCAGCTTGGAGCCACCCACAGATACGCAGTATTTT. Residues: CASSLEPPTDTQYF. The full variable domain, with the rest looked up from reference TRBV5-1 and TRBJ2-3, is KAGVTQTPRYLIKTRGQQVTLSCSPISGHRSVSWYQQTPGQGLQFLFEYFSETQRNKGNFPGRFSGRQFSNSRSEMNVSTLELGDSALYLCASSLEPPTDTQYFGPGTRLTVL.

As to this clonotype: A much larger clonotype is one base distant, so this may be a read error. This chain joins TRBV20-1 and TRBJ2-7; 9 nucleotides line up with TRBD1. J was trimmed by 6 bases and V by 5 bases; bases with no gene match: 14. Germline CDR1 is DFQATT and CDR2 is SNEGSKA (reference sequence). CDR3 length equals 15 residues. CDR3 bases: TGCAGTGCTGGGGGACCGGACAGGGGAGCGGGCGAGCAGTACTTC. Its translation is CSAGGPDRGAGEQYF.

This clonotype was seen repeatedly, ten times or more. This chain connects TRBV5-5 to TRBJ2-7, with 8 bases that match TRBD2. With V trimmed by 5 bases and J by 5 bases, 9 bases remained unmatched. The CDR3 is 14 residues long. In germline, CDR1 is SGHKS, CDR2 YYEKEE (reference sequence). CDR3 sequence: CASRTSATVHEQYF. CDR3 DNA: TGTGCCAGCAGGACTAGCGCGACGGTCCACGAGCAGTACTTC.

The chain links TRBV7-9 to TRBJ1-1, with a tentative D call TRBD1 (6 bases). Germline V gene lookup returns CDR1 SEHNR and CDR2 FQNEAQ (reference sequence). Deletions cut 3 bases from V and 4 bases from J, with 9 bases between. CDR3 size: 13 residues. The CDR3 DNA sequence: TGTGCCAGCAGCTTCCAGGGGACCACTGAAGCTTTCTTT. This translates into CASSFQGTTEAFF.

This clonotype was seen a few times. The rearrangement joins TRBV9 to TRBJ2-3; D possibly corresponds to TRBD2 (6 bases). The V end was cut by 1 base, the J end by 6 bases, with 15 bases between. This CDR3 spans 15 amino acids. Germline CDR1 and CDR2: SGDLS and YYNGEE. The DNA of the CDR3 is TGTGCCAGCAGCGTATTGGGAGGAGTTTTGGATACGCAGTATTTT. It specifies CASSVLGGVLDTQYF.

This chain joins TRBV20-1 and TRBJ2-5, with D possibly being TRBD1 (5 bases). Germline V gene lookup returns CDR1 DFQATT and CDR2 SNEGSKA (reference sequence). The V end was cut by 0 bases, the J end by 4 bases, with 18 bases between. The CDR3 length is 16 residues. The CDR3 DNA reads TGCAGTGCTAGAGATTTGGGTAGGGCCGACAGAGAGACCCAGTACTTC. This gives the protein CSARDLGRADRETQYF.

This clonotype was seen many times. The chain couples TRBV15 to TRBJ2-1; D gene uncertain. Germline CDR1 and CDR2: LNHNV and YYDKDF (reference sequence). The CDR3 runs 14 residues. Trimming stripped 0 bases from V and 5 bases from J, with 8 bases between. The CDR3: CATSRDHPDNEQFF. The CDR3 DNA reads TGTGCCACCAGCAGAGATCATCCCGACAATGAGCAGTTCTTC.

The chain carries TRBV4-2 and TRBJ2-1; TRBD2 aligns across 10 bases. Trimming took 8 bases from V and 8 from J; bases not matched to a gene: 15. This CDR3 has 16 amino acids. The germline V gene has CDR1 LGHNA and CDR2 YNFKEQ. CDR3 nucleotides: TGTGCCAGCGTAAGAGCTAGCGGGAGTTTGGGCGATGAGCAGTTCTTC. It encodes CASVRASGSLGDEQFF.

This clonotype was counted only a few times. The rearrangement links TRBV5-1 to TRBJ1-1; D not resolved. The V gene's germline CDR1 is SGHRS and CDR2 YFSETQ. The CDR3 totals 13 residues. The V gene lost 0 bases and the J gene lost 4 bases, with 7 bases spanning the gap. The CDR3, as DNA: TGCGCCAGCAGCTTGGCTGGATTCACTGAAGCTTTCTTT. Translation: CASSLAGFTEAFF.

Points on this clonotype: The junction departs from germline at one end; a sequencing error may be responsible. The CDR3 protein is CASSYSGQGTEAFF. CDR3 DNA sequence: TGTGCCAGCAGCTACTCTGGACAGGGCACTGAAGCTTTCTTT. The chain combines TRBV6-2 or TRBV6-3 with TRBJ1-1; 8 positions agree with TRBD1. This CDR3 has 14 residues. Per germline, CDR1 MNHEY and CDR2 SVGEGT.